This T cell receptor beta chain was obtained from a study of cytomegalovirus exposure and HLA in healthy donors. Regarding this clone: The antigen is unknown.

Trimming cost V 5 bases and J 10 bases, with 15 bases left between them. The germline V gene has CDR1 MNHNS and CDR2 SASEGT. This CDR3 is 14 amino acids long. The study ran its PCR with 60 Vbeta and 13 Jbeta primers. Repertoires were generated with immunoSEQ multiplex PCR, while TCRdb's copy carries only in-frame clones and drops some. Found here are about 130,000 clones, less than 80% of them singletons; the top ten hold less than 5%. Study results and caveats: In a later analysis, compared with equally common non-associated chains, HLA-associated beta chains were more expanded.

The V and J genes are TRBV6-1 and TRBJ1-6; D not certain. This receptor was identified in a man aged 25 to 45 in good health and CMV-seronegative. The specimen was PBMCs. Here the CDR3 reads CASSTLPDSSPLHF. In DNA, the CDR3 is TGTGCCAGCAGTACACTCCCCGATAGCTCACCCCTCCACTTT.